The T cell receptor beta chain under discussion was sequenced for a study of cytomegalovirus exposure and HLA in healthy donors. The donors comprised healthy bone marrow donors. General study findings and limits: Earlier analysis yielded a pattern in which most TCR beta V segments were productive about 87% or about 30% of the time. Cytomegalovirus status, reportedly, was diagnosed with high specificity and sensitivity by the classifier.

Germline CDR1 reads SGHDT; CDR2 reads YYEEEE. The CDR3 spans 12 residues. Trimming cost V 4 bases and J 7 bases; bases outside gene matches: 4. Notes on this clone: Its antigen is undetermined.

This PCR relied on a set of 60 Vbeta primers and 13 Jbeta primers. Data came from immunoSEQ multiplex PCR; TCRdb stores just in-frame clones and leaves some out. The sample lists approximately 190,000 clones, 70% to 85% occurring once. V usage is TRBV5-6 and J usage is TRBJ2-7, with 8 bases fitting TRBD2. The receptor was derived from a boy aged 2 to 9 in good health and CMV-seronegative. The sample was PBMCs. CDR3 region: CASSGLAQEQYF. The CDR3 coding sequence is TGTGCCAGCAGCGGACTAGCTCAAGAGCAGTACTTC.